A single T cell receptor (beta chain) is shown here with its context. Per the original data handling: Counts of nucleated cells, estimated from reference gene primer amplification, were obtained. Produced via immunoSEQ multiplex PCR; TCRdb's table is partial and in-frame only. V, J and clone size are taken as reported in that table, and D and trimming were inferred from the DNA itself. The repertoire holds 110,000 to 150,000 clones, with more than 80% as singletons. This specimen belongs to a study of blood T cell repertoires in COVID-19. In the study overall: Whether acute or convalescent, the COVID-19 samples came from the United States, Italy and Spain.

The sequence came from a woman aged 18-30 years who had been exposed to COVID-19. Sequencing was carried out using PBMCs or T cells enriched from blood (not recorded which).

The CDR3 DNA reads as TGTGCCAGCAGCCCGAGGCTCCTACAGGACAGGGGGGTTGGTGAGCAGTTCTTC. This sequence encodes CASSPRLLQDRGVGEQFF. The chain uses TRBV7-3 and TRBJ2-1, with TRBD1 matching over 10 bases. There are 18 residues in the CDR3. Trimming removed 5 bases from V and 9 bases from J; junction bases left unmatched: 19. Germline assignment: CDR1 SGHTA and CDR2 FQGTGA.